This is a list of T cell receptor beta chains from one sample in a study of blood T cell repertoires in COVID-19. Profiling relied on immunoSEQ multiplex PCR, and the TCRdb table lists in-frame clones only, not all of them. This table holds about 180,000 clones, approximately 85% found once. Sequenced material: peripheral blood. These receptors originate from a human donor with active or convalescent COVID-19. The donor label of this sample is uncertain. Each CDR3 is given with its conserved first and last residue. The D gene is left open where the match is weak. Size values are once, few and many counts, or a class for expanded clones, and some rows have none.

abundance: -; j_gene: TRBJ2-1; d_gene: TRBD1; len: 13; v_gene: TRBV12-5; CDR3aa: CASGTTNRGSLIF; CDR3nt: TGTGCTAGTGGTACCACCAACAGGGGATCTCTAATCTTC
abundance: -; j_gene: TRBJ2-1; d_gene: TRBD1; len: 17; v_gene: TRBV5-1; CDR3aa: CASRLLAGTGIPNEQFF; CDR3nt: TGCGCCAGCAGACTGCTTGCTGGGACAGGGATTCCCAATGAGCAGTTCTTC
abundance: once; j_gene: TRBJ1-5; d_gene: -; len: 15; v_gene: TRBV21-1; CDR3aa: CASSIRQGIGQPQHF; CDR3nt: TGTGCCAGCAGCATAAGACAGGGAATCGGTCAGCCCCAGCATTTT
abundance: -; j_gene: TRBJ1-6; d_gene: TRBD1; len: 16; v_gene: TRBV6-1; CDR3aa: CASSADRGSSNSPLHF; CDR3nt: TGTGCCAGCAGTGCCGACAGGGGATCTAGCAATTCACCCCTCCACTTT
abundance: -; j_gene: TRBJ2-1; d_gene: TRBD2; len: 15; v_gene: TRBV5-1; CDR3aa: CASSWSGRAVNEQFF; CDR3nt: TGCGCCAGCAGCTGGAGCGGGAGGGCCGTCAATGAGCAGTTCTTC
abundance: -; j_gene: TRBJ2-3; d_gene: TRBD2; len: 15; v_gene: TRBV7-3; CDR3aa: CASSLALAGADTQYF; CDR3nt: TGTGCCAGCAGCCTCGCACTAGCGGGGGCAGATACGCAGTATTTT
abundance: once; j_gene: TRBJ2-1; d_gene: TRBD2; len: 17; v_gene: TRBV19; CDR3aa: CASSIHSGRAHRDEQFF; CDR3nt: TGTGCCAGTAGTATCCATAGCGGGAGGGCACATAGGGATGAGCAGTTCTTC
abundance: -; j_gene: TRBJ1-1; d_gene: -; len: 11; v_gene: TRBV19; CDR3aa: CASRTNTEAFF; CDR3nt: TGTGCCAGCCGGACAAACACTGAAGCTTTCTTT
abundance: few; j_gene: TRBJ2-3; d_gene: -; len: 15; v_gene: TRBV7-8; CDR3aa: CASSNGQTGTDTQYF; CDR3nt: TGTGCCAGCAGCAATGGACAGACAGGCACAGATACGCAGTATTTT
abundance: -; j_gene: TRBJ2-3; d_gene: -; len: 13; v_gene: TRBV2; CDR3aa: CASMEGSGDTQYF; CDR3nt: TGTGCCAGCATGGAAGGAAGCGGGGATACGCAGTATTTT
abundance: -; j_gene: TRBJ2-3; d_gene: TRBD2; len: 14; v_gene: TRBV6-5; CDR3aa: CASRRAGVADTQYF; CDR3nt: TGTGCCAGCCGCCGAGCGGGAGTCGCAGATACGCAGTATTTT
abundance: few; j_gene: TRBJ2-7; d_gene: -; len: 12; v_gene: TRBV5-4; CDR3aa: CASSFSSYEQYF; CDR3nt: TGTGCCAGCAGCTTCTCTTCCTACGAGCAGTACTTC
abundance: -; j_gene: TRBJ1-1; d_gene: -; len: 15; v_gene: TRBV29-1; CDR3aa: CSVDGGTHEILEAFF; CDR3nt: TGCAGCGTTGATGGGGGGACCCACGAGATCTTAGAAGCTTTCTTT
abundance: -; j_gene: TRBJ2-2; d_gene: -; len: 16; v_gene: TRBV18; CDR3aa: CASSPARVPNTGELFF; CDR3nt: TGTGCCAGCTCACCTGCTCGGGTTCCGAACACCGGGGAGCTGTTTTTT
abundance: -; j_gene: TRBJ1-5; d_gene: -; len: 14; v_gene: TRBV6-5; CDR3aa: CASRPDRRNQPQHF; CDR3nt: TGTGCCAGCAGGCCTGACAGGAGGAATCAGCCCCAGCATTTT
abundance: -; j_gene: TRBJ2-1; d_gene: TRBD1; len: 14; v_gene: TRBV7-2; CDR3aa: CASSPRDRVWEQFF; CDR3nt: TGTGCCAGCAGCCCACGGGACAGGGTATGGGAGCAGTTCTTC
abundance: once; j_gene: TRBJ1-2; d_gene: -; len: 14; v_gene: TRBV7-2; CDR3aa: CASRPGQGNYGYTF; CDR3nt: TGTGCCAGCAGACCGGGGCAGGGGAACTATGGCTACACCTTC
abundance: -; j_gene: TRBJ2-1; d_gene: TRBD1; len: 14; v_gene: TRBV7-9; CDR3aa: CASSDRTGVNEQFF; CDR3nt: TGTGCCAGCAGCGATCGGACAGGGGTAAATGAGCAGTTCTTC
abundance: -; j_gene: TRBJ2-3; d_gene: TRBD1; len: 15; v_gene: TRBV15; CDR3aa: CATDSTTGPTDTQYF; CDR3nt: TGTGCCACCGATTCGACGACAGGGCCCACAGATACGCAGTATTTT
abundance: once; j_gene: TRBJ2-1; d_gene: -; len: 20; v_gene: TRBV18; CDR3aa: CASSPNVLGSRGSSYNEQFF; CDR3nt: TGTGCCAGCTCTCCCAATGTGCTGGGGAGCAGGGGAAGCTCCTACAATGAGCAGTTCTTC
abundance: -; j_gene: TRBJ1-2; d_gene: TRBD1; len: 13; v_gene: TRBV27; CDR3aa: CASRGTGGGGYTF; CDR3nt: TGTGCCAGCAGGGGGACAGGGGGCGGTGGCTACACCTTC
abundance: -; j_gene: TRBJ2-1; d_gene: -; len: 15; v_gene: TRBV11-1; CDR3aa: CASSLVGAIPGEQFF; CDR3nt: TGTGCCAGCAGCTTAGTAGGGGCTATCCCGGGTGAGCAGTTCTTC
abundance: -; j_gene: TRBJ2-1; d_gene: TRBD2; len: 16; v_gene: TRBV27; CDR3aa: CASSIPTSGRRNEQFF; CDR3nt: TGTGCCAGCAGCATACCAACTAGCGGGAGACGCAATGAGCAGTTCTTC
abundance: -; j_gene: TRBJ1-5; d_gene: -; len: 15; v_gene: TRBV28; CDR3aa: CASSFLRYSNQPQHF; CDR3nt: TGTGCCAGCAGTTTTTTGAGGTATAGCAATCAGCCCCAGCATTTT
abundance: -; j_gene: TRBJ2-5; d_gene: -; len: 13; v_gene: TRBV27; CDR3aa: CASSWGGRETQYF; CDR3nt: TGTGCCAGCAGCTGGGGCGGAAGGGAGACCCAGTACTTC
abundance: -; j_gene: TRBJ2-2; d_gene: TRBD1; len: 14; v_gene: TRBV2; CDR3aa: CAGGQGANTGELFF; CDR3nt: TGTGCCGGAGGACAGGGGGCGAACACCGGGGAGCTGTTTTTT
abundance: -; j_gene: TRBJ1-2; d_gene: -; len: 15; v_gene: TRBV5-6; CDR3aa: CASSFGVPPNYGYTF; CDR3nt: TGTGCCAGCAGCTTCGGGGTCCCCCCTAACTATGGCTACACCTTC
abundance: -; j_gene: TRBJ2-7; d_gene: TRBD1; len: 14; v_gene: TRBV11-1; CDR3aa: CASSQQGASYEQYF; CDR3nt: TGTGCCAGCAGCCAACAGGGGGCCTCCTACGAGCAGTACTTC
abundance: -; j_gene: TRBJ2-7; d_gene: TRBD1; len: 14; v_gene: TRBV4-2; CDR3aa: CASSQGQGTNEQYF; CDR3nt: TGTGCCAGCAGCCAAGGACAGGGAACAAACGAGCAGTACTTC
abundance: once; j_gene: TRBJ2-3; d_gene: TRBD2; len: 17; v_gene: TRBV5-1; CDR3aa: CASSLTTSGVGTDTQYF; CDR3nt: TGCGCCAGCAGCTTAACGACGAGCGGGGTGGGCACAGATACGCAGTATTTT
abundance: -; j_gene: TRBJ2-3; d_gene: TRBD2; len: 19; v_gene: TRBV4-1; CDR3aa: CASSQRGRLAGGSADTQYF; CDR3nt: TGCGCCAGCAGCCAAAGGGGGAGGCTAGCGGGGGGGTCGGCAGATACGCAGTATTTT
abundance: -; j_gene: TRBJ2-7; d_gene: TRBD2; len: 14; v_gene: TRBV18; CDR3aa: CASSPGRESYEQYF; CDR3nt: TGTGCCAGCTCACCTGGGCGGGAGTCCTACGAGCAGTACTTC
abundance: -; j_gene: TRBJ1-4; d_gene: -; len: 15; v_gene: TRBV5-1; CDR3aa: CASSLVGGANEKLFF; CDR3nt: TGCGCCAGCAGCTTGGTTGGGGGGGCTAATGAAAAACTGTTTTTT